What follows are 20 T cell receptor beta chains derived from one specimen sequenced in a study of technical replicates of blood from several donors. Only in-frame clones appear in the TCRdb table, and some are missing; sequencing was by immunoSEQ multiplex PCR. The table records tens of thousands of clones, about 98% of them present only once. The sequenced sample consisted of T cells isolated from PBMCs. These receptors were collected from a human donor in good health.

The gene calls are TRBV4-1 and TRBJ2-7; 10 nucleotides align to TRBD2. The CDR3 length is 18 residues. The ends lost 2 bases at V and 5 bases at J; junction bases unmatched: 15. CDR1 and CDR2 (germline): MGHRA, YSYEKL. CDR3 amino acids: CASSQFVFAGLARHEQYF. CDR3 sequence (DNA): TGCGCCAGCAGCCAATTCGTTTTCGCGGGACTAGCGCGCCACGAGCAGTACTTC.

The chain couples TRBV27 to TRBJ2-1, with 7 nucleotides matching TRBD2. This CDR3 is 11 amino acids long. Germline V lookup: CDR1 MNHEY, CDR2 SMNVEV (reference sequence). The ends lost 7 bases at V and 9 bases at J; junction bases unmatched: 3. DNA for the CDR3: TGTGCCAGCATCGGCGGGAGTGAGCAGTTCTTC. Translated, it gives CASIGGSEQFF.

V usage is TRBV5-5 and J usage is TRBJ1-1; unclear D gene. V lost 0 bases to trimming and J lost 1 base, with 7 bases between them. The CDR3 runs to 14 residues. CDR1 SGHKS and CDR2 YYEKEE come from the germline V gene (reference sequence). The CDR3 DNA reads TGTGCCAGCAGCTTGGCATGGCAGAACACTGAAGCTTTCTTT. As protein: CASSLAWQNTEAFF. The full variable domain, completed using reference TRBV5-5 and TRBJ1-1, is DAGVTQSPTHLIKTRGQQVTLRCSPISGHKSVSWYQQVLGQGPQFIFQYYEKEERGRGNFPDRFSARQFPNYSSELNVNALLLGDSALYLCASSLAWQNTEAFFGQGTRLTVV.

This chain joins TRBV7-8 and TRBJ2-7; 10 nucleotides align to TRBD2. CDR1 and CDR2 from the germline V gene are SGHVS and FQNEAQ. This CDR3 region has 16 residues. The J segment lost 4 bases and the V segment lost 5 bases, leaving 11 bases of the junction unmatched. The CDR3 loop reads CASSTLLAGKVYEQYF. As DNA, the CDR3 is TGTGCCAGCAGCACCCTACTAGCGGGAAAAGTGTACGAGCAGTACTTC.

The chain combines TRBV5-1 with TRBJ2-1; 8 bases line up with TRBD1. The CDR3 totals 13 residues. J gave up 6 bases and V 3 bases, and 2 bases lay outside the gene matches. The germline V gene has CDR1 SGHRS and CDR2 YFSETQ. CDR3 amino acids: CASSSGQGNEQFF. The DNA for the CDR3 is TGCGCCAGCAGCTCCGGACAGGGCAATGAGCAGTTCTTC.

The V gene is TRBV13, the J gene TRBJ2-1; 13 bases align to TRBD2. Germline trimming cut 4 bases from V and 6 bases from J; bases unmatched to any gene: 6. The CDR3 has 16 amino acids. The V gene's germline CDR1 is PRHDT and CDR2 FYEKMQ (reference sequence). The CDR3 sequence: CASSSRTSGGFNEQFF. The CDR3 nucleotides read TGTGCCAGCAGCTCCCGGACTAGCGGGGGTTTCAATGAGCAGTTCTTC.

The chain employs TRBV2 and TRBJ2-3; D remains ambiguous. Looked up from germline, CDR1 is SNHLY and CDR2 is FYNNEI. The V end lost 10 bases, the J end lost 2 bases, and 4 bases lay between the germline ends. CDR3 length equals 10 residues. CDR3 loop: CATSTDTQYF. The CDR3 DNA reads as TGTGCCACTTCCACAGATACGCAGTATTTT.

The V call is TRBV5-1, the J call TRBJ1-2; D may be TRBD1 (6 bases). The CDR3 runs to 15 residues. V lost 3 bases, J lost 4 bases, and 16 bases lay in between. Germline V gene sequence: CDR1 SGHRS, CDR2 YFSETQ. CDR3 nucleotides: TGCGCCAGCAGCTCCTCAGGGGAGTCGACCTATGGCTACACCTTC. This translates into CASSSSGESTYGYTF.

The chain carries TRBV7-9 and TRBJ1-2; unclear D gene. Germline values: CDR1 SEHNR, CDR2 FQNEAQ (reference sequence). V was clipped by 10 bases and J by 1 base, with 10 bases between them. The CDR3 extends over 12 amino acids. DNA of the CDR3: TGTGCCACCTCTTACGGTAACTATGGCTACACCTTC. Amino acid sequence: CATSYGNYGYTF.

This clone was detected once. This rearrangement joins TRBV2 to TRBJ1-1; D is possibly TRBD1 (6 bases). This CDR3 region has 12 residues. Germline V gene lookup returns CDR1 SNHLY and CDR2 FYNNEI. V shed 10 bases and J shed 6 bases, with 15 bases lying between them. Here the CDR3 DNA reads TGTGCCACAGACAGGTTGGGTGCTGAAGCTTTCTTT. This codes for CATDRLGAEAFF.

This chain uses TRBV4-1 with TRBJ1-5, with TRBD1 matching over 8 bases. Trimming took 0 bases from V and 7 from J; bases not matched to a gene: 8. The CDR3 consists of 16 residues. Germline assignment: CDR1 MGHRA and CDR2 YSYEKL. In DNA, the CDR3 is TGCGCCAGCAGCCAAGACCACAGGGGGTATGAGCAGCCCCAGCATTTT. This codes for CASSQDHRGYEQPQHF.

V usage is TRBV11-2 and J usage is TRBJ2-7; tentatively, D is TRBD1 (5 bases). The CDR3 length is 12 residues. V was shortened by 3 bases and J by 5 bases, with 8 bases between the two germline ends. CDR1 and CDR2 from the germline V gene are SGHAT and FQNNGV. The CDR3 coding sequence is TGTGCCAGCAGCTTCGTAGGGGACGAGCAGTACTTC. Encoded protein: CASSFVGDEQYF.

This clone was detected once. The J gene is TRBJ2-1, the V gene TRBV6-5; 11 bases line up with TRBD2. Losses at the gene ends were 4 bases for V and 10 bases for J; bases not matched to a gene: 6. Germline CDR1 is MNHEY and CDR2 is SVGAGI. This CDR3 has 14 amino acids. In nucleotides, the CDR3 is TGTGCCAGCAGTTTTAGCGGGGGGGCCTGGGAGCAGTTCTTC. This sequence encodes CASSFSGGAWEQFF.

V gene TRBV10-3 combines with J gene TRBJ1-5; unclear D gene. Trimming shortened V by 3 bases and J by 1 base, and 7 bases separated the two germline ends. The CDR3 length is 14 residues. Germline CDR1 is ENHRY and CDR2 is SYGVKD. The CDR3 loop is CAISDPRSNQPQHF. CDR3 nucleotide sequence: TGTGCCATCAGTGACCCGAGGAGCAATCAGCCCCAGCATTTT.

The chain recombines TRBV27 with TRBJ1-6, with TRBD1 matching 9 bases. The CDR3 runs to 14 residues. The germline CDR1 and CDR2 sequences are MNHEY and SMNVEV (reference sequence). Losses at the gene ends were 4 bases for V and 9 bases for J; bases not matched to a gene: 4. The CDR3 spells CASSSDRGSSPLHF. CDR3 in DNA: TGTGCCAGCAGTTCGGACAGGGGTTCTTCACCCCTCCACTTT.

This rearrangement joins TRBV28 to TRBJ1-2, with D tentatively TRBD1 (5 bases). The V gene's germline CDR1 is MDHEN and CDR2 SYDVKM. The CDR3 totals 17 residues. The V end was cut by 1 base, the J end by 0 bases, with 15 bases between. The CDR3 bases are TGTGCCAGCAGTTTATTTTCCTTCGGGGGAGCTAACTATGGCTACACCTTC. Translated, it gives CASSLFSFGGANYGYTF.

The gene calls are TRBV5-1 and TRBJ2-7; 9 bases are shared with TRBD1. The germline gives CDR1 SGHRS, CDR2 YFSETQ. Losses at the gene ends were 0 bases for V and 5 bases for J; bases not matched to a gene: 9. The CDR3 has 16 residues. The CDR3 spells CASSLGAGQGIHEQYF. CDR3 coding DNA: TGCGCCAGCAGCTTGGGCGCGGGACAGGGAATCCACGAGCAGTACTTC.

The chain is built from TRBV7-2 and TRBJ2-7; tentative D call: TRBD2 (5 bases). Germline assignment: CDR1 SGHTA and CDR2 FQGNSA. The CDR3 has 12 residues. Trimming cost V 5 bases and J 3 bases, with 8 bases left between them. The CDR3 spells CASSPRGYEQYF. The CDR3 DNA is TGTGCCAGCAGCCCCCGGGGCTACGAGCAGTACTTC.

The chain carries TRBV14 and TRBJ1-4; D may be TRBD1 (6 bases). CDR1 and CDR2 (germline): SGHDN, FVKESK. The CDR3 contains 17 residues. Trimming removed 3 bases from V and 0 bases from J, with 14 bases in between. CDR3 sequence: CASSHLRDTATNEKLFF. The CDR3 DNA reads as TGTGCCAGCAGCCATCTCCGGGACACCGCAACTAATGAAAAACTGTTTTTT.

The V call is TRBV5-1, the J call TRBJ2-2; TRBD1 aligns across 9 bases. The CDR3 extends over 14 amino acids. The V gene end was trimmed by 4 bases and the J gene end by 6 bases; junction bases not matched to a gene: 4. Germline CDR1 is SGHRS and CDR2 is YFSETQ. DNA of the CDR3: TGCGCCAGCAGCCTAAACAGGGGGCCCGGGGAGCTGTTTTTT. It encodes CASSLNRGPGELFF.